The entry below gives a single T cell receptor beta chain sequence along with its context. Its antigen is as yet unknown. Sequenced by immunoSEQ multiplex PCR; TCRdb stores in-frame clones only, minus some. The table lists some 20,000 clones, roughly 78% of them singletons, with 20% to 30% in the top ten. This CDR3 has 15 amino acids. Germline V gene sequence: CDR1 SGHNT, CDR2 YYREEE (reference sequence). V was clipped by 1 base and J by 8 bases; unmatched bases: 5. Genomic DNA template from tumor biopsies or peripheral blood, 616 ng to 6,004 ng input. This specimen comes from a study of T cells in tumors after PD-1 blockade. Study-wide results and caveats: Some novel exhausted tumor clones appeared in pre-treatment blood, suggesting peripheral recruitment.

This chain connects TRBV5-4 to TRBJ2-1; 11 nucleotides agree with TRBD2. This TCR came from a human donor with basal cell carcinoma. The specimen was PBMCs, collected before anti-PD-1 treatment. The CDR3 DNA sequence: TGTGCCAGCAGCTTGACTAGCGGGAGCGCAGATGAGCAGTTCTTC. The encoded protein is CASSLTSGSADEQFF. Supplemented by reference TRBV5-4 and TRBJ2-1, the full variable domain reads ETGVTQSPTHLIKTRGQQVTLRCSSQSGHNTVSWYQQALGQGPQFIFQYYREEENGRGNFPPRFSGLQFPNYSSELNVNALELDDSALYLCASSLTSGSADEQFFGPGTRLTVL.